This T cell receptor beta chain appears in the sequencing data of a study of blood T cells in healthy people across ages. The donors, aged roughly 6 to 100, were healthy Caucasians from Russia. Together with a sample-barcoded 5' primer, a J-beta primer mix was included in a second PCR lasting roughly 6 to 12 cycles. TCRdb itself ran the 5' RACE reads through MiXCR, one entry per CDR3 protein. Among under 750,000 distinct CDR3 sequences, roughly 48% were seen once, and the ten largest hold roughly 25%. Germline V gene data show CDR1 as SGHDT and CDR2 as YYEEEE. The CDR3 length is 14 residues. Sequenced: blood. The chain recombines TRBV5-6 with TRBJ2-5; TRBD1 agrees at 9 bases. The DNA end favors TRBJ2-7, so the J call may be wrong. The receptor's source is a man aged 80 or over in good health. CDR3 amino acids: CASSWTGEQDEQYF. In nucleotides, the CDR3 is TGTGCCAGCAGCTGGACAGGGGAACAAGACGAGCAGTACTTC.